These T cell receptor beta chains were read from a single sample in a study of regulatory T cells in long-lasting Graves disease. Via MiXCR, TCRdb re-called the multiplex PCR reads, giving one row per CDR3 protein. The sample lists roughly 530,000 distinct CDR3 sequences, more than 15% occurring once. This sample also belongs to another study, concerning T cells in Graves' hyperthyroidism and ophthalmopathy.

Sequenced material: peripheral blood mononuclear cells (PBMCs), taken at new diagnosis, from a patient treated with antithyroid drugs. The source is a woman aged 40 to 65 with Graves disease. Each CDR3 is given with its conserved first and last residue. Each record gives: D gene, J gene, clone size, V gene, CDR3 protein, CDR3 DNA. D genes are given only for firm matches. The size entry is marked missing in some rows and otherwise reads once, few, many or a size class.

NA,TRBJ1-1,NA,TRBV5-5,CASSFYRGMNTEAFF,TGTGCCAGCAGCTTCTATCGGGGTATGAACACTGAAGCTTTCTTT
TRBD1,TRBJ2-3,NA,TRBV19,CASSTPGQGADTQYF,TGTGCCAGTAGTACCCCGGGACAGGGGGCAGATACGCAGTATTTT
NA,TRBJ1-1,many,TRBV30,CAWSLPEAEAFF,TGTGCCTGGAGTTTACCGGAGGCTGAAGCTTTCTTT
NA,TRBJ1-1,many,TRBV28,CASSWGGEMNTEAFF,TGTGCCAGCAGTTGGGGCGGTGAAATGAACACTGAAGCTTTCTTT
NA,TRBJ2-1,many,TRBV28,CASSTQPYEQFF,TGTGCCAGCAGTACCCAGCCTTACGAGCAGTTCTTC
TRBD1,TRBJ2-7,many,TRBV6-2/TRBV6-3,CASSWDRIPSVREQYF,TGTGCCAGCAGTTGGGACAGGATTCCATCAGTGCGCGAGCAGTACTTC
NA,TRBJ2-3,many,TRBV5-1,CASSFPTQYF,TGCGCCAGCAGCTTCCCTACGCAGTATTTT
TRBD1,TRBJ2-5,NA,TRBV19,CASSPQGGGETQYF,TGTGCCAGTAGCCCGCAAGGGGGCGGTGAGACCCAGTACTTC
NA,TRBJ1-1,NA,TRBV19,CASSVLPRDISEAFF,TGTGCCAGTAGTGTCCTCCCGCGGGACATCTCTGAAGCTTTCTTT
NA,TRBJ1-4,few,TRBV6-1,CASSYPPASTNEKLFF,TGTGCCAGCAGCTATCCACCGGCTTCGACTAATGAAAAACTGTTTTTT
TRBD2,TRBJ2-3,NA,TRBV6-1,CASSERLAGGGGYF,TGTGCCAGCAGTGAGAGGCTAGCGGGGGGTGGGGGGTATTTT
NA,TRBJ2-7,many,TRBV7-9,CASSLAPGAPYEQYF,TGTGCCAGCAGCTTAGCCCCGGGGGCTCCCTACGAGCAGTACTTC
NA,TRBJ2-2,NA,TRBV10-3,CAINSGGQYTGELFF,TGTGCCATCAATTCTGGGGGCCAATACACCGGGGAGCTGTTTTTT
TRBD2,TRBJ2-3,many,TRBV20-1,CSAPGLAGGQDDTQYF,TGCAGTGCTCCGGGACTAGCGGGGGGGCAGGACGATACGCAGTATTTT
NA,TRBJ2-5,few,TRBV12-3/TRBV12-4,CASSFSWGRQETQYF,TGTGCCAGCAGTTTTTCATGGGGCCGGCAAGAGACCCAGTACTTC
NA,TRBJ2-5,few,TRBV20-1,CSARVWEETQYF,TGCAGTGCCCGAGTCTGGGAAGAGACCCAGTACTTC
NA,TRBJ2-3,NA,TRBV18,CASSLRVASTDTQYF,TGTGCCAGCTCCCTGAGGGTCGCTAGCACAGATACGCAGTATTTT
TRBD1,TRBJ1-5,few,TRBV12-3/TRBV12-4,CASNRGQDNQPQHF,TGTGCCAGTAACAGGGGGCAAGACAATCAGCCCCAGCATTTT
NA,TRBJ2-5,NA,TRBV12-3/TRBV12-4,CASSLEGSQYF,TGTGCCAGCAGTTTAGAGGGTTCCCAGTACTTC
TRBD1,TRBJ1-4,many,TRBV20-1,CSASRQGDEKLFF,TGCAGTGCGAGCCGACAGGGCGATGAAAAACTGTTTTTT
TRBD2,TRBJ2-7,many,TRBV12-3/TRBV12-4,CAGSLLAGDSFEQYF,TGTGCCGGCAGTTTATTAGCGGGGGACTCATTCGAGCAGTACTTC
NA,TRBJ1-1,many,TRBV15,CATSWGVGTEAFF,TGTGCCACCAGCTGGGGGGTAGGAACTGAAGCTTTCTTT
TRBD2,TRBJ2-3,many,TRBV7-8,CASMRRGASTDTQYF,TGTGCCAGCATGAGGCGGGGGGCAAGCACAGATACGCAGTATTTT
NA,TRBJ1-1,few,TRBV5-5,CASNRREGAEAFF,TGTGCCAGCAATCGCAGGGAAGGCGCTGAAGCTTTCTTT
TRBD1,TRBJ1-6,NA,TRBV5-4,CASSLVLGTGWGSPLHF,TGTGCCAGCAGCTTGGTTCTTGGGACAGGGTGGGGTTCACCCCTCCACTTT
NA,TRBJ1-2,many,TRBV7-2,CASSLVPEIYGCTF,TGTGCCAGCAGCTTAGTCCCCGAAATCTATGGCTGCACCTTC
TRBD1,TRBJ1-1,many,TRBV5-4,CASSFPGDRGTEAFF,TGTGCCAGCAGCTTTCCAGGGGACAGGGGCACTGAAGCTTTCTTT
NA,TRBJ1-1,many,TRBV2,CASRGRGQRNTEAFF,TGTGCCAGCAGGGGCCGGGGCCAGAGAAACACTGAAGCTTTCTTT
TRBD2,TRBJ2-1,NA,TRBV5-1,CASSGVSGGAYNEQFF,TGCGCCAGCTCGGGGGTTAGCGGGGGAGCCTACAATGAGCAGTTCTTC
TRBD2,TRBJ2-3,NA,TRBV6-1,CASTQGSGVTMEYF,TGTGCCAGCACCCAGGGCAGCGGGGTAACCATGGAGTATTTT
TRBD2,TRBJ2-3,many,TRBV12-5,CASGLHAGTSGSTDTQYF,TGTGCTAGTGGACTCCATGCCGGGACTAGCGGGAGCACAGATACGCAGTATTTT
TRBD2,TRBJ2-3,few,TRBV7-9,CASSLRTSGAEDTQYF,TGTGCCAGCAGCCTACGGACTAGCGGGGCGGAAGATACGCAGTATTTT
NA,TRBJ2-1,many,TRBV28,CASSLSRIVLNEQFF,TGTGCCAGCAGCCTCTCCAGAATCGTCCTAAATGAGCAGTTCTTC
NA,TRBJ1-4,few,TRBV7-9,CASGFKDATNEKLFF,TGTGCCAGCGGATTTAAGGATGCAACTAATGAAAAACTGTTTTTT
NA,TRBJ2-1,NA,TRBV7-2,CASSLDLNRDEQFF,TGTGCCAGCAGCTTAGACCTAAACAGGGATGAGCAGTTCTTC
TRBD2,TRBJ2-5,NA,TRBV30,CAWSVGLAVETQYF,TGTGCCTGGAGTGTCGGACTAGCGGTAGAGACCCAGTACTTC
NA,TRBJ1-1,many,TRBV12-3/TRBV12-4,CASRADRDLLWAFF,TGTGCCAGCAGAGCTGACCGGGACCTCTTATGGGCTTTCTTT
NA,TRBJ1-3,NA,TRBV4-2,CASSQEWAASSGNTIYF,TGTGCCAGCAGCCAAGAGTGGGCGGCCAGCTCTGGAAACACCATATATTTT
NA,TRBJ1-2,many,TRBV20-1,CSVQLANYGYTF,TGCAGTGTTCAGCTGGCTAACTATGGCTACACCTTC
NA,TRBJ2-1,NA,TRBV5-1,CASSLEGVDVQFF,TGCGCCAGCAGCTTGGAAGGGGTGGACGTGCAGTTCTTC
NA,TRBJ2-7,many,TRBV20-1,CSARPGPTVGYEQYF,TGCAGTGCTAGACCGGGGCCCACGGTGGGCTACGAGCAGTACTTC
TRBD1,TRBJ2-3,NA,TRBV10-1,CASSEPGTGRKDTQYF,TGCGCCAGCAGTGAGCCCGGGACAGGGAGAAAAGATACGCAGTATTTT
TRBD1,TRBJ1-2,few,TRBV7-3,CASSLGTGDGGYTF,TGTGCCAGCAGCTTAGGGACAGGGGACGGGGGCTACACCTTC
NA,TRBJ1-2,few,TRBV11-2,CASSPRVGDLGGYTF,TGTGCCAGCAGCCCCCGGGTCGGGGATCTGGGGGGCTACACCTTC
NA,TRBJ2-7,NA,TRBV18,CASSPRDKSYEQYF,TGTGCCAGCTCACCAAGGGATAAATCCTACGAGCAGTACTTC
NA,TRBJ2-3,few,TRBV9,CASSTTGTSTDTQYF,TGTGCCAGCAGCACAACCGGGACAAGCACAGATACGCAGTATTTT